The rows below give T cell receptor beta chains drawn from one sample of a study of blood T cell repertoires in COVID-19. Some clones are missing from TCRdb's copy, which holds only in-frame ones; the method was immunoSEQ multiplex PCR. The table includes some 130,000 clones, around 83% detected once. The sample comprised peripheral blood. The source of these receptors is a human donor in a cohort sampled during active COVID-19. The CDR3 runs from the conserved cysteine through the conserved F or W.

TRBJ2-1 | TRBV5-4 | CASSSFQEQFF
TRBJ2-2 | TRBV19 | CASSIPSGTNTGELFF
TRBJ2-3 | TRBV9 | CASSAGQFTDTQYF
TRBJ1-2 | TRBV30 | CAWSFAGRGYTF
TRBJ2-1 | TRBV6-5 | CASSYRTSGNYNEQFF
TRBJ1-2 | TRBV7-2 | CASSPRGSRYGYTF
TRBJ1-1 | TRBV20-1 | CSASQGRSTEAFF
TRBJ2-2 | TRBV2 | CASKEGTNTGELFF
TRBJ1-1 | TRBV5-4 | CASSSQGGTEAFF
TRBJ1-1 | TRBV7-2 | CASSYKGTGHTEAFF
TRBJ1-1 | TRBV27 | CASSWTGGKPEAFF
TRBJ1-1 | TRBV7-9 | CASSPMGQGAGNTEAFF
TRBJ1-4 | TRBV19 | CASSLRSTNEKLFF
TRBJ2-6 | TRBV5-1 | CASSSTGTGSSGANVLTF
TRBJ1-5 | TRBV6-2/TRBV6-3 | CASSYVPLGRAPGNQPQHF
TRBJ2-7 | TRBV2 | CASSEMRGGQGTFEQYF
TRBJ1-1 | TRBV5-6 | CASSALVRGTEAFF
TRBJ1-2 | TRBV30 | CAWVVRTGYLYGYTF
TRBJ1-1 | TRBV7-2 | CASSPRERNTEAFF
TRBJ2-5 | TRBV5-1 | CASSTGTGGLAGAETQYF
TRBJ1-5 | TRBV5-6 | CASSLGGRGEQPQHF
TRBJ1-3 | TRBV23-1 | CASSQFSYRGIWNTIYF
TRBJ2-5 | TRBV12-3/TRBV12-4 | CASRRGPETQYF
TRBJ2-1 | TRBV7-9 | CASSNRQGADEQFF
TRBJ2-3 | TRBV19 | CASSRREFTDTQYF
TRBJ1-2 | TRBV2 | CARVFPGLRDDYGYTF